This record concerns one T cell receptor beta chain sequence. J lost 5 bases, V lost 5 bases, and 1 base had no gene match. Per germline, CDR1 SQVTM and CDR2 ANQGSEA. The CDR3 is made up of 11 amino acids. The data derive from a study of OX40 agonist ivuxolimab in advanced cancers. Using immunoSEQ multiplex PCR, the repertoire was profiled, and TCRdb retains in-frame clones only, with some absent. The data show 70,000 or so clones, with about three quarters seen just once and 2% to 2.5% held by the top ten. The genes are TRBV29-1 and TRBJ2-5; 8 nucleotides align to TRBD2. This TCR derives from an adult with an advanced solid tumor such as melanoma, head and neck, liver or kidney cancer. Material: CD4+ or CD8+ T cells sorted from blood, obtained in a trial of the OX40 agonist ivuxolimab. CDR3 nucleotides: TGCAGCGTTCGGGGGGGGGAGACCCAGTACTTC. Translation gives CSVRGGETQYF.